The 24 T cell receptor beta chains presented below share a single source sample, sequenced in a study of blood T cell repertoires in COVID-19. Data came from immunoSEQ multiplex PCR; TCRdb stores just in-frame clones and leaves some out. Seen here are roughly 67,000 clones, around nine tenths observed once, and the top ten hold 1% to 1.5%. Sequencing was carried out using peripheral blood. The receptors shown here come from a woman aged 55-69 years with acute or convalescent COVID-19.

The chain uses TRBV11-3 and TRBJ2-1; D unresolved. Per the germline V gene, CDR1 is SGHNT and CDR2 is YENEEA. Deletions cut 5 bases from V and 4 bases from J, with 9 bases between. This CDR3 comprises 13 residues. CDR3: CASSPPGYNEQFF. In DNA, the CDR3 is TGTGCCAGCAGCCCACCCGGTTACAATGAGCAGTTCTTC.

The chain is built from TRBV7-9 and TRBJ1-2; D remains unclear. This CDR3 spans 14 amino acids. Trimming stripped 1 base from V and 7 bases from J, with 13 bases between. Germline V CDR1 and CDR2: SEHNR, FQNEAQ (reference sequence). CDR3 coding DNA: TGTGCCAGCAGCTTAGAGACGGAGTCCGGTGGCTACACCTTC. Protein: CASSLETESGGYTF.

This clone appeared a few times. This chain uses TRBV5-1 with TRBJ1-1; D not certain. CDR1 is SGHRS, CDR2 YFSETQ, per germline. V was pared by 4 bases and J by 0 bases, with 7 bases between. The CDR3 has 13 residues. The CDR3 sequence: CASSPVVNTEAFF. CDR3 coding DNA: TGCGCCAGCAGCCCGGTCGTGAACACTGAAGCTTTCTTT.

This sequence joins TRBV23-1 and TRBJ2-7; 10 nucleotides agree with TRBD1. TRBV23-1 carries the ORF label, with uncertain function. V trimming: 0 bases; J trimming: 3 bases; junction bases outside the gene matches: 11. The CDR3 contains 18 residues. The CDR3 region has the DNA TGCGCCAGCAGTCAATCTCCCCAAGACAGGGGGCCCGTCTACGAGCAGTACGTC. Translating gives CASSQSPQDRGPVYEQYV.

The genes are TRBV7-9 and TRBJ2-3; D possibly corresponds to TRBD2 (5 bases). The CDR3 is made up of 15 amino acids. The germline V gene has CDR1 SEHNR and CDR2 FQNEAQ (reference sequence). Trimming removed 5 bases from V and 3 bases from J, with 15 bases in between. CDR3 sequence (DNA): TGTGCCAGCAGCCCAGGCCCAACGGGAACAGATACGCAGTATTTT. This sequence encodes CASSPGPTGTDTQYF.

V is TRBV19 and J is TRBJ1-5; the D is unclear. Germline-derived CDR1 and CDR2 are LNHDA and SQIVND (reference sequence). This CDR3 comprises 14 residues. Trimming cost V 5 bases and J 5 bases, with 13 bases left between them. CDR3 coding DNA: TGTGCCAGTAGTGCCACCGGGGAGGATCAGCCCCAGCATTTT. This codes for CASSATGEDQPQHF.

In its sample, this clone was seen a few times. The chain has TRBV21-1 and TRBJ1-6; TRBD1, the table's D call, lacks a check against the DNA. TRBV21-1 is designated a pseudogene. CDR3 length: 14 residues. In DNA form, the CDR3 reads TGTGCCAGCGGGACAGGGATAGCTAATTCACCCCTCCACTTT. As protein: CASGTGIANSPLHF.

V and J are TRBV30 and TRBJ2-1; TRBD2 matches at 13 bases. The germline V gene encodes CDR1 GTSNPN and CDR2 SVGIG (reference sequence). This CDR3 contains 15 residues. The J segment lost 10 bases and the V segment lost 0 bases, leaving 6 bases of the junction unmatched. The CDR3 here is CAWSVPGLAGVEQFF. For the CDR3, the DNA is TGTGCCTGGAGTGTACCCGGACTAGCGGGAGTCGAGCAGTTCTTC.

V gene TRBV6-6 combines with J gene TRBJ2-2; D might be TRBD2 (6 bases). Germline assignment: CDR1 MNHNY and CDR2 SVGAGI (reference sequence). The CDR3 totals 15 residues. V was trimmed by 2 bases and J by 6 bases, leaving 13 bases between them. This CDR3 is CASSYVVGRAGELFF. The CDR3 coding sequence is TGTGCCAGCAGTTACGTGGTCGGGAGAGCCGGGGAGCTGTTTTTT.

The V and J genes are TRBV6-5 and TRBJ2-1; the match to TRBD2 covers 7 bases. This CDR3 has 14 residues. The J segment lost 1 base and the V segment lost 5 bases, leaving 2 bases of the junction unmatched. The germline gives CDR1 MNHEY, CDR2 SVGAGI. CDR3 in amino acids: CASSPGGSYNEQFF. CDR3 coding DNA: TGTGCCAGCAGTCCCGGGGGGTCCTACAATGAGCAGTTCTTC.

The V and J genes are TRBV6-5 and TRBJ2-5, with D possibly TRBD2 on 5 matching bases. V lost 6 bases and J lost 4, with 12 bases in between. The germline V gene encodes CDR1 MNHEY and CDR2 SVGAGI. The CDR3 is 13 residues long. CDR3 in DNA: TGTGCCAGCAGGCTCTCGAGCGGAGAGACCCAGTACTTC. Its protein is CASRLSSGETQYF.

CDR3 loop: CSVGDRVNYGYTF. DNA of the CDR3: TGCAGCGTCGGCGACAGGGTTAACTATGGCTACACCTTC. The chain carries TRBV29-1 and TRBJ1-2; 7 bases fit TRBD1. V gave up 6 bases and J gave up 1 base; unmatched junction bases: 5. This CDR3 contains 13 residues. In germline, CDR1 is SQVTM, CDR2 ANQGSEA.

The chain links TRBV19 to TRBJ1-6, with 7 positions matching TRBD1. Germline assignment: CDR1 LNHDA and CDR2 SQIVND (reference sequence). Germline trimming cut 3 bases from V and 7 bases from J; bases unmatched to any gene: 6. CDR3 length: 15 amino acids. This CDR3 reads CASSIEGAGNSPLHF. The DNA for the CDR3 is TGTGCCAGTAGTATTGAGGGGGCAGGAAATTCACCCCTCCACTTT.

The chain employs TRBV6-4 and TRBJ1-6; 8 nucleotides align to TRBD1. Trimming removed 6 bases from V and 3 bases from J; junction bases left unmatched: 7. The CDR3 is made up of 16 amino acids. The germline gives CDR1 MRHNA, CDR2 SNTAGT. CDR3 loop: CASRKTGEDYNSPLHF. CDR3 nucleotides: TGTGCCAGCAGGAAGACAGGGGAGGACTATAATTCACCCCTCCACTTT.

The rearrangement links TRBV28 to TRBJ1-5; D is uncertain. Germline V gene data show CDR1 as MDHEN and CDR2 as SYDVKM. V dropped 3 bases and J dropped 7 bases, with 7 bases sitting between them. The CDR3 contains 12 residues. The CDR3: CASSLYGQPQHF. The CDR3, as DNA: TGTGCCAGCAGTTTGTACGGGCAGCCCCAGCATTTT.

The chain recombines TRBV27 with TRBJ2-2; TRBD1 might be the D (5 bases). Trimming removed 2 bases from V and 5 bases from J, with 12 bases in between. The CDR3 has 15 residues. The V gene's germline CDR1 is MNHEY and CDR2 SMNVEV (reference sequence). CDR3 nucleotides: TGTGCCAGCAGTTTAACACAGGCTGGGACCGGGGAGCTGTTTTTT. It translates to CASSLTQAGTGELFF.

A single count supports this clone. The CDR3 nucleotides read TGTGCCAGCAGCAAACGGAGGGCTGAAGATACGCAGTATTTT. It specifies CASSKRRAEDTQYF. V is TRBV21-1 and J is TRBJ2-3; no DNA check was done on the table's D call, TRBD2. TRBV21-1 is designated a pseudogene. The length of the CDR3 is 14 residues.

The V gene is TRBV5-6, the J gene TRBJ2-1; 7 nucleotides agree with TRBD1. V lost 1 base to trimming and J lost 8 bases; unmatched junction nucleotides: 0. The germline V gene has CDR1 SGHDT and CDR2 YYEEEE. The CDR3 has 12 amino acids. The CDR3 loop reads CASSLTGDEQFF. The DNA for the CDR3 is TGTGCCAGCAGCTTGACAGGGGATGAGCAGTTCTTC.

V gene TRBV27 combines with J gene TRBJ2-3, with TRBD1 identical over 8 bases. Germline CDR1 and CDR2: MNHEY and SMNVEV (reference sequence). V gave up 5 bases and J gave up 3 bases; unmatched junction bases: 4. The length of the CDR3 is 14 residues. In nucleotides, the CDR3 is TGTGCCAGCAGTCGACAGGGGTGGACAGATACGCAGTATTTT. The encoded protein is CASSRQGWTDTQYF.

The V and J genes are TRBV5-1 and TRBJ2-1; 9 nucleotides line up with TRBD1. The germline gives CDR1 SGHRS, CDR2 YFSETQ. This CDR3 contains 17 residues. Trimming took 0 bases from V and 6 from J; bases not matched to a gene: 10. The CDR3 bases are TGCGCCAGCAGCTTGGTCCGCCGGGACAGGGCTGGCAATGAGCAGTTCTTC. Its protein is CASSLVRRDRAGNEQFF.

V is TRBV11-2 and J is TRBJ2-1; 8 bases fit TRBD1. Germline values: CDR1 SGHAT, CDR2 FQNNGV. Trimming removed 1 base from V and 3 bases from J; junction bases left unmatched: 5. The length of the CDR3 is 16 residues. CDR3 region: CASSLGPGGFYNEQFF. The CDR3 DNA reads TGTGCCAGCAGCTTAGGTCCAGGGGGCTTCTACAATGAGCAGTTCTTC. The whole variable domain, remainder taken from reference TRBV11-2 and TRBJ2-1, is EAGVAQSPRYKIIEKRQSVAFWCNPISGHATLYWYQQILGQGPKLLIQFQNNGVVDDSQLPKDRFSAERLKGVDSTLKIQPAKLEDSAVYLCASSLGPGGFYNEQFFGPGTRLTVL.

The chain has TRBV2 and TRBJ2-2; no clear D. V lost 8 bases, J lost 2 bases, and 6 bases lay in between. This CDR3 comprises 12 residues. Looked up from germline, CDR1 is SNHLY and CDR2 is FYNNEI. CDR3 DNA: TGTGCCAGCGGCCCAAACACCGGGGAGCTGTTTTTT. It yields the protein CASGPNTGELFF. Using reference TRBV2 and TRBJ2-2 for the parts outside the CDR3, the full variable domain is EPEVTQTPSHQVTQMGQEVILRCVPISNHLYFYWYRQILGQKVEFLVSFYNNEISEKSEIFDDQFSVERPDGSNFTLKIRSTKLEDSAMYFCASGPNTGELFFGEGSRLTVL.

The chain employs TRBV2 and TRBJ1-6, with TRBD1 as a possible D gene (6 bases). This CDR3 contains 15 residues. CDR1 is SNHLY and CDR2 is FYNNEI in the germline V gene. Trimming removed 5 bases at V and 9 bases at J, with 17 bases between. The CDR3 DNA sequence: TGTGCCAGCAGTCGGGACGGTGGCAGGGGTTCACCCCTCCACTTT. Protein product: CASSRDGGRGSPLHF.

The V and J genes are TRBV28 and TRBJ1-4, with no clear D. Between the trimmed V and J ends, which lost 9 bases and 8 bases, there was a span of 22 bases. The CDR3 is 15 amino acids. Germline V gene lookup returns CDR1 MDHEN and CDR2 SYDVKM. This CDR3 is CASAGPHGVGEKLFF. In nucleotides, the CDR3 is TGTGCCAGTGCGGGCCCACACGGGGTCGGCGAAAAACTGTTTTTT. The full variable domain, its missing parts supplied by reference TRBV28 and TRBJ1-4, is DVKVTQSSRYLVKRTGEKVFLECVQDMDHENMFWYRQDPGLGLRLIYFSYDVKMKEKGDIPEGYSVSREKKERFSLILESASTNQTSMYLCASAGPHGVGEKLFFGSGTQLSVL.